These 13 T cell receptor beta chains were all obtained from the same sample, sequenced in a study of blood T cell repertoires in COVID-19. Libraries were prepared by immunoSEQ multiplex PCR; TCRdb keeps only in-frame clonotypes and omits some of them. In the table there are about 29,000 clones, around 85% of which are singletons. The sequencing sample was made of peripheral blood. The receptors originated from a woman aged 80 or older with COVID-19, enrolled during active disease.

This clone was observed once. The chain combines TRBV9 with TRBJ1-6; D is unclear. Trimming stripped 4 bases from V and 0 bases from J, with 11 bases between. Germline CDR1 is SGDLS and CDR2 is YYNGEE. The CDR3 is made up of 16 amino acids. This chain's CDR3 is CASSPRTRSYNSPLHF. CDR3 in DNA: TGTGCCAGCAGCCCACGGACTCGCTCCTATAATTCACCCCTCCACTTT.

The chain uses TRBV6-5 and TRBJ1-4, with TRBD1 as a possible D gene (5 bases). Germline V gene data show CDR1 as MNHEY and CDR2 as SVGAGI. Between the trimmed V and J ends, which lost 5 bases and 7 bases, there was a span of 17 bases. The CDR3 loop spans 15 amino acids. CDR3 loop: CASSLGGGDGEKLFF. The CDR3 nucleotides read TGTGCCAGCAGTCTTGGCGGGGGGGATGGTGAAAAACTGTTTTTT.

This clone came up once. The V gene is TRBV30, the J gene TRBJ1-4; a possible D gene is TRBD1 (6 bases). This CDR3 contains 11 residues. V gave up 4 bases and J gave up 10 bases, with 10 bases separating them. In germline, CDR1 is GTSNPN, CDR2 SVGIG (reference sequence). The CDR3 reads CAWTLQGKLFF. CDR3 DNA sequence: TGTGCCTGGACCCTACAGGGAAAACTGTTTTTT.

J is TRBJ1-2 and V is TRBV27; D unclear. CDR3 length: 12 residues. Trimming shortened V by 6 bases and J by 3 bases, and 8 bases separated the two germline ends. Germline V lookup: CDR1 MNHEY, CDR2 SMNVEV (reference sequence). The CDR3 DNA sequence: TGTGCCAGCAGGAGGGAAGACTATGGCTACACCTTC. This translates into CASRREDYGYTF.

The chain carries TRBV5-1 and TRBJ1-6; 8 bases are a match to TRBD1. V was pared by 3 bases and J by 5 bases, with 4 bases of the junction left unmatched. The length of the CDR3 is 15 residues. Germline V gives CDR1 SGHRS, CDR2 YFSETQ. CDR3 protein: CASSWTGMDNSPLHF. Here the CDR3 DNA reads TGCGCCAGCAGCTGGACAGGGATGGATAATTCACCCCTCCACTTT. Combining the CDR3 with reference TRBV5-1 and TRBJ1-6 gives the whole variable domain KAGVTQTPRYLIKTRGQQVTLSCSPISGHRSVSWYQQTPGQGLQFLFEYFSETQRNKGNFPGRFSGRQFSNSRSEMNVSTLELGDSALYLCASSWTGMDNSPLHFGNGTRLTVT.

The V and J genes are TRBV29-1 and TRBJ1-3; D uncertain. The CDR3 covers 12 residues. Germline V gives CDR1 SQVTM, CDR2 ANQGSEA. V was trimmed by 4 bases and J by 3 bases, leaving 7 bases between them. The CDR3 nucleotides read TGCAGCGTTGGAGGGTTTGGAAACACCATATATTTT. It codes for CSVGGFGNTIYF.

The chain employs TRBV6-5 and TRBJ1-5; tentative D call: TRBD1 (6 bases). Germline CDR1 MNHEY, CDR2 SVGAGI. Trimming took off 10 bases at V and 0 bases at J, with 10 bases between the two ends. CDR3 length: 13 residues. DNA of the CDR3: TGTGCCACCCGGGACATTAGCAATCAGCCCCAGCATTTT. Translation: CATRDISNQPQHF.

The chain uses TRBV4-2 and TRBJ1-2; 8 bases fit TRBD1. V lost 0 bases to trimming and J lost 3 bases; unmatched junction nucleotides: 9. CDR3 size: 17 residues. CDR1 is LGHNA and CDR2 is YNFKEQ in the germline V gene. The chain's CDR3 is CASSQDPLGQGDYGYTF. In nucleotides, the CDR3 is TGTGCCAGCAGCCAAGACCCCCTAGGACAGGGAGACTATGGCTACACCTTC.

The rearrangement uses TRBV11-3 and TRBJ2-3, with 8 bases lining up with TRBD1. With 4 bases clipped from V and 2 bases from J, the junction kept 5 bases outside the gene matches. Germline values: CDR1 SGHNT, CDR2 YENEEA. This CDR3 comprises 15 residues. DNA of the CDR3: TGTGCCAGCAGCTCAGGGGGCACGAACACAGATACGCAGTATTTT. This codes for CASSSGGTNTDTQYF.

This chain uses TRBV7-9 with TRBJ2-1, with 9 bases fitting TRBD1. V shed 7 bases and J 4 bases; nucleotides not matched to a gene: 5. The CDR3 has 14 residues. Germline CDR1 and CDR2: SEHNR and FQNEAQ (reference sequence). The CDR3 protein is CASNSGQGYNEQFF. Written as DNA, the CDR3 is TGTGCCAGCAACTCGGGACAGGGATACAATGAGCAGTTCTTC.

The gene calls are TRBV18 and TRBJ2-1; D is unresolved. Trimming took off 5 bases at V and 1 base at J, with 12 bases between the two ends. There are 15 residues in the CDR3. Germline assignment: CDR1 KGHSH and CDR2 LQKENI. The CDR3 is CASSATHTSYNEQFF. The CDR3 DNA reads TGTGCCAGCTCAGCCACACATACGTCCTACAATGAGCAGTTCTTC.

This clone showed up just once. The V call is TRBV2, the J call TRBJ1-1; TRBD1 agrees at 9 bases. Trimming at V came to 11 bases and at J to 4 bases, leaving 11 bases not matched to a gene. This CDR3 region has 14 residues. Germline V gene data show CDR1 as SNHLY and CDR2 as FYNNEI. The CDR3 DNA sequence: TGTGCCGCAGGGACAGGGATCAGTAGCACTGAAGCTTTCTTT. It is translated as CAAGTGISSTEAFF.

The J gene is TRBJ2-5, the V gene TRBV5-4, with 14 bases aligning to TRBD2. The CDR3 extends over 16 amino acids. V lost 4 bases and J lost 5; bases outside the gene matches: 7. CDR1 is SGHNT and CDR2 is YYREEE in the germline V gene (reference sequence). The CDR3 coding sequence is TGTGCCAGCAGCCGAGGACTAGCGGGGGGCGGGGAGACCCAGTACTTC. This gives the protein CASSRGLAGGGETQYF.